The 30 T cell receptor beta chains in this list originate from one sample, sequenced in a study of blood T cell repertoires in COVID-19. Data came from immunoSEQ multiplex PCR; TCRdb stores just in-frame clones and leaves some out. The sample lists hundreds of thousands of clones, approximately 90% occurring once. Sequenced: peripheral blood. These receptors all stem from a woman between 18 and 30 years old with acute or convalescent COVID-19.

V and J are TRBV27 and TRBJ1-4; D remains unclear. Germline CDR1 MNHEY, CDR2 SMNVEV (reference sequence). CDR3 length equals 15 residues. V was clipped by 2 bases and J by 10 bases, with 17 bases between them. The CDR3: CASSLIGPSGGKLFF. The CDR3 region has the DNA TGTGCCAGCAGTTTAATAGGTCCCTCCGGAGGAAAACTGTTTTTT.

The genes are TRBV5-1 and TRBJ2-2; 10 nucleotides match TRBD1. V was clipped by 4 bases and J by 0 bases; unmatched bases: 3. The CDR3 loop spans 16 amino acids. CDR1 and CDR2 (germline): SGHRS, YFSETQ. CDR3 protein: CASSPGTGANTGELFF. The DNA of the CDR3 is TGCGCCAGCAGCCCTGGGACAGGGGCGAACACCGGGGAGCTGTTTTTT. The variable domain in full, with the rest retrieved from reference TRBV5-1 and TRBJ2-2, is KAGVTQTPRYLIKTRGQQVTLSCSPISGHRSVSWYQQTPGQGLQFLFEYFSETQRNKGNFPGRFSGRQFSNSRSEMNVSTLELGDSALYLCASSPGTGANTGELFFGEGSRLTVL.

The gene calls are TRBV4-1 and TRBJ1-3; no definite D call. Trimming shortened V by 0 bases and J by 5 bases, and 14 bases separated the two germline ends. CDR3 size: 16 residues. Germline V lookup: CDR1 MGHRA, CDR2 YSYEKL. CDR3 sequence (DNA): TGCGCCAGCAGCCAAGATGGTGGAGGGATCAGAAACACCATATATTTT. Translating gives CASSQDGGGIRNTIYF.

This sequence joins TRBV29-1 and TRBJ2-1; 7 bases line up with TRBD1. The CDR3 sequence is 15 residues long. Trimming cost V 5 bases and J 4 bases; bases outside gene matches: 11. CDR1 is SQVTM and CDR2 is ANQGSEA in the germline V gene. The chain's CDR3 is CSVLREGGIYNEQFF. The CDR3 coding sequence is TGCAGCGTTCTAAGGGAAGGGGGCATATACAATGAGCAGTTCTTC.

The rearrangement joins TRBV5-1 to TRBJ2-3; 9 bases line up with TRBD1. In germline, CDR1 is SGHRS, CDR2 YFSETQ. The CDR3 runs to 16 residues. V shed 1 base and J 4 bases; nucleotides not matched to a gene: 7. CDR3 amino acids: CASSLWTGEGSDTQYF. CDR3 coding DNA: TGCGCCAGCAGCTTGTGGACAGGGGAAGGATCAGATACGCAGTATTTT.

The V call is TRBV9, the J call TRBJ1-2, with 7 bases that match TRBD1. The CDR3 runs 13 residues. After removal of 4 bases from V and 5 bases from J, the junction contained 5 bases not matched to a gene. Germline assignment: CDR1 SGDLS and CDR2 YYNGEE. CDR3 amino acids: CASSTRDRYGYTF. The CDR3 DNA follows: TGTGCCAGCAGCACCCGGGACAGATATGGCTACACCTTC.

The chain recombines TRBV12-5 with TRBJ2-1; no clear D gene. The CDR3 has 17 amino acids. The germline V and J ends were trimmed by 5 bases and 4 bases, with 21 bases remaining between them. CDR1 is LGHNT, CDR2 FRNRAP, per germline. CDR3 sequence: CASGLRSPSSTYNEQFF. The CDR3 DNA is TGTGCTAGTGGTCTTAGATCCCCCTCCTCGACATACAATGAGCAGTTCTTC.

This sequence joins TRBV11-2 and TRBJ1-6; 9 nucleotides line up with TRBD1. This CDR3 region has 16 residues. J gave up 8 bases and V 8 bases, and 13 bases lay outside the gene matches. Per germline, CDR1 SGHAT and CDR2 FQNNGV. The CDR3 sequence is CASASGTGPFHSPLHF. In nucleotides, the CDR3 is TGTGCCAGCGCCTCCGGGACAGGGCCTTTTCATTCACCCCTCCACTTT.

The chain links TRBV18 to TRBJ1-1; D is perhaps TRBD1 (5 bases). The CDR3 runs to 15 residues. V gave up 2 bases and J gave up 1 base, with 11 bases separating them. Germline V gene lookup returns CDR1 KGHSH and CDR2 LQKENI. The CDR3 region is CASSPKGASNTEAFF. The CDR3 DNA follows: TGTGCCAGCTCACCAAAAGGGGCCTCGAACACTGAAGCTTTCTTT.

The J gene is TRBJ1-2, the V gene TRBV13; D is unclear. The germline V gene encodes CDR1 PRHDT and CDR2 FYEKMQ (reference sequence). This CDR3 comprises 13 residues. The V end lost 4 bases, the J end lost 5 bases, and 11 bases lay between the germline ends. DNA of the CDR3: TGTGCCAGCAGCTCAACGACACAGTATGGCTACACCTTC. This gives the protein CASSSTTQYGYTF. The full variable domain, completed using reference TRBV13 and TRBJ1-2, is AAGVIQSPRHLIKEKRETATLKCYPIPRHDTVYWYQQGPGQDPQFLISFYEKMQSDKGSIPDRFSAQQFSDYHSELNMSSLELGDSALYFCASSSTTQYGYTFGSGTRLTVV.

This clone was picked up a small number of times. V gene TRBV6-5 combines with J gene TRBJ2-7, with TRBD1 matching 8 bases. Germline CDR1 MNHEY, CDR2 SVGAGI. Losses at the gene ends were 6 bases for V and 3 bases for J; bases not matched to a gene: 10. The CDR3 covers 15 residues. Here the CDR3 reads CASRTGQAVFYEQYF. The CDR3 region has the DNA TGTGCCAGCAGGACGGGACAGGCCGTTTTCTACGAGCAGTACTTC.

The rearrangement links TRBV29-1 to TRBJ2-1; the D gene is possibly TRBD2 (6 bases). Germline V lookup: CDR1 SQVTM, CDR2 ANQGSEA. This CDR3 has 14 amino acids. V was clipped by 6 bases and J by 3 bases, with 15 bases between them. CDR3 coding DNA: TGCAGCGTCGTCCCCGGCGGGATCTACAATGAGCAGTTCTTC. It is translated as CSVVPGGIYNEQFF.

The rearrangement joins TRBV24-1 to TRBJ2-2; a weak D match, TRBD2 (5 bases). Trimming removed 1 base at V and 6 bases at J, with 11 bases between. Per the germline V gene, CDR1 is KGHDR and CDR2 is SFDVKD. This CDR3 spans 15 amino acids. The CDR3 coding sequence is TGTGCCACCAGTGATTTCTGGGGAGAGTCCGGGGAGCTGTTTTTT. This translates into CATSDFWGESGELFF.

This clone has a single count. The rearrangement links TRBV6-5 to TRBJ1-6, with D possibly matching TRBD1 (5 bases). Germline CDR1 MNHEY, CDR2 SVGAGI. The CDR3 consists of 13 residues. CDR3 sequence reads: CASAGQSNESLHF. The CDR3 DNA reads as TGTGCATCAGCAGGGCAATCCAATGAATCCCTCCACTTT.

V and J are TRBV6-1 and TRBJ1-5; 7 bases fit TRBD1. Germline CDR1 MNHNS, CDR2 SASEGT. Losses at the gene ends were 0 bases for V and 4 bases for J; bases not matched to a gene: 3. The CDR3 has 15 residues. CDR3 DNA sequence: TGTGCCAGCAGTGAAGCCCCGGACAGGAATCAGCCCCAGCATTTT. Encoded protein: CASSEAPDRNQPQHF.

The chain links TRBV19 to TRBJ1-5; tentative D call: TRBD1 (6 bases). Deletions cut 3 bases from V and 7 bases from J, with 16 bases between. CDR1 and CDR2 from the germline V gene are LNHDA and SQIVND (reference sequence). The CDR3 covers 15 residues. The CDR3 reads CASSISRSRGQPQHF. As DNA, the CDR3 is TGTGCCAGTAGTATTTCCCGCAGCAGGGGACAGCCCCAGCATTTT. The variable domain in full, with the rest retrieved from reference TRBV19 and TRBJ1-5, is DGGITQSPKYLFRKEGQNVTLSCEQNLNHDAMYWYRQDPGQGLRLIYYSQIVNDFQKGDIAEGYSVSREKKESFPLTVTSAQKNPTAFYLCASSISRSRGQPQHFGDGTRLSIL.

This clone was seen more than once but under ten times. The rearrangement uses TRBV27 and TRBJ2-2; 7 bases are shared with TRBD1. Germline loops: CDR1 MNHEY, CDR2 SMNVEV (reference sequence). V was pared by 3 bases and J by 3 bases, with 4 bases of the junction left unmatched. The CDR3 extends over 15 amino acids. The CDR3 nucleotides read TGTGCCAGCAGTTTGGGGACAGTACACACCGGGGAGCTGTTTTTT. Protein: CASSLGTVHTGELFF.

The gene calls are TRBV28 and TRBJ2-3; 13 bases align to TRBD2. Trimming cost V 10 bases and J 6 bases; bases outside gene matches: 16. The CDR3 spans 17 residues. CDR1 MDHEN and CDR2 SYDVKM come from the germline V gene. This CDR3 is CATHPGLAGLGVDTQYF. The CDR3 nucleotides read TGTGCCACACACCCGGGACTAGCGGGGTTGGGGGTGGATACGCAGTATTTT.

The chain is built from TRBV6-5 and TRBJ2-7; D remains ambiguous. From germline, CDR1 is MNHEY and CDR2 SVGAGI. Trimming left V 8 bases short and J 4 bases short, with 6 bases between. This CDR3 is 10 amino acids long. CDR3 in amino acids: CASERYEQYF. CDR3 in DNA: TGTGCCAGCGAGCGTTACGAGCAGTACTTC.

The chain recombines TRBV9 with TRBJ2-7, with 7 bases lining up with TRBD1. The CDR3 loop spans 16 amino acids. Germline-derived CDR1 and CDR2 are SGDLS and YYNGEE. Trimming cost V 4 bases and J 4 bases; bases outside gene matches: 14. CDR3 sequence: CASSKGSTGVGYEQYF. DNA of the CDR3: TGTGCCAGCAGCAAAGGATCTACAGGGGTTGGATACGAGCAGTACTTC.

V usage is TRBV10-3 and J usage is TRBJ2-7; perhaps TRBD2 as D (7 bases). This CDR3 comprises 14 residues. Per the germline V gene, CDR1 is ENHRY and CDR2 is SYGVKD. The V gene lost 5 bases and the J gene lost 7 bases, with 18 bases spanning the gap. This chain's CDR3 is CAISNREGLGEQYF. For the CDR3, the DNA is TGTGCCATCAGTAACAGGGAGGGCTTGGGGGAGCAGTACTTC.

CDR3 nucleotide sequence: TGTGCCAGCAGTCCCCTAAGCGGGGGGGTCCAAGATACGCAGTATTTT. This translates into CASSPLSGGVQDTQYF. The V gene is TRBV5-6, the J gene TRBJ2-3; 10 positions match TRBD2. The CDR3 sequence is 16 residues long. In germline, CDR1 is SGHDT, CDR2 YYEEEE. J was trimmed by 5 bases and V by 5 bases; bases with no gene match: 11.

This clone showed up just once. The chain carries TRBV2 and TRBJ1-6; possible D gene TRBD1, 5 bases. CDR1 is SNHLY, CDR2 FYNNEI, per germline. The length of the CDR3 is 17 residues. V lost 6 bases, J lost 2 bases, and 17 bases lay in between. CDR3 nucleotides: TGTGCCAGCAGGGGACTTTCCTCGGGGGCCTATAATTCACCCCTCCACTTT. This codes for CASRGLSSGAYNSPLHF.

The gene calls are TRBV21-1 and TRBJ2-5; whether TRBD2, the table's D call, matches the DNA was not checked. TRBV21-1 is a pseudogene locus. The CDR3 is made up of 15 amino acids. The CDR3 here is CASSKRFVRDTTQYF. The CDR3, as DNA: TGTGCCAGCAGCAAGAGGTTCGTGAGGGATACGACCCAGTACTTC.

J is TRBJ2-7 and V is TRBV5-1; 8 positions match TRBD1. The CDR3 covers 15 residues. J gave up 0 bases and V 4 bases, and 6 bases lay outside the gene matches. Germline lookup yields CDR1 SGHRS and CDR2 YFSETQ. The CDR3 nucleotides read TGCGCCAGCAGCCCCCGGCAGGGGGCCTCCTACGAGCAGTACTTC. The encoded protein is CASSPRQGASYEQYF.

This sequence joins TRBV13 and TRBJ1-4, with 7 nucleotides matching TRBD1. The germline V gene encodes CDR1 PRHDT and CDR2 FYEKMQ (reference sequence). This CDR3 is built from 19 residues. V was clipped by 5 bases and J by 0 bases; unmatched bases: 15. As DNA, the CDR3 is TGTGCCAGCAGCCCACGACAGGGTGGGGAAGAGACAACTAATGAAAAACTGTTTTTT. It encodes CASSPRQGGEETTNEKLFF.

The V call is TRBV11-2, the J call TRBJ1-2; D is unresolved. The V gene's germline CDR1 is SGHAT and CDR2 FQNNGV. V lost 1 base, J lost 4 bases, and 13 bases lay in between. CDR3 length equals 15 residues. Here the CDR3 reads CASSLGFGGVYGYTF. DNA of the CDR3: TGTGCCAGCAGCTTAGGGTTCGGCGGGGTCTATGGCTACACCTTC.

The genes are TRBV3-1 (or the pseudogene TRBV3-2) and TRBJ1-1; a weak D match, TRBD1 (5 bases). There are 14 residues in the CDR3. V lost 2 bases and J 12 bases, leaving 19 bases between the germline ends. From germline, CDR1 is LGHDT and CDR2 YNNKEL (reference sequence). CDR3 in DNA: TGTGCCAGCAGCCAAAACGGGGGGGGTAGAAAGTCTTTCTTT. Translating it yields CASSQNGGGRKSFF.

The chain uses TRBV6-5 and TRBJ1-1, with a possible D match to TRBD1 (6 bases). The germline V gene encodes CDR1 MNHEY and CDR2 SVGAGI. The germline V and J ends were trimmed by 6 bases and 4 bases, with 18 bases remaining between them. The CDR3 spans 15 residues. This chain's CDR3 is CASRPAGRGGTEAFF. DNA for the CDR3: TGTGCCAGCAGACCCGCCGGGAGGGGGGGCACTGAAGCTTTCTTT.

V gene TRBV7-9 combines with J gene TRBJ1-2; 8 nucleotides line up with TRBD1. Germline V gene sequence: CDR1 SEHNR, CDR2 FQNEAQ (reference sequence). J was trimmed by 2 bases and V by 5 bases; bases with no gene match: 16. The CDR3 sequence is 18 residues long. The CDR3 DNA reads TGTGCCAGCAGCGGACACAGGGGGTTCTTGAAACGGAACTATGGCTACACCTTC. Residues: CASSGHRGFLKRNYGYTF.